This TCR beta chain came from a study of blood T cell repertoires in COVID-19. In the study overall: Donors in the United States, Italy and Spain gave samples during acute or convalescent COVID-19. From T cells, B-cell-depleted T cells, or PBMCs came the material, which was cDNA or gDNA.

In this sample, this clone turned up once. Study processing details: Estimated nucleated cell counts came from reference gene primer amplification. The method was immunoSEQ multiplex PCR; TCRdb's version includes in-frame clones alone and lacks a portion of them. V and J calls and clone size come straight from that table; D and trimming were deduced from the DNA. The sample consists of 150,000 to 200,000 clones, just over 85% of them appearing once. The clonotype comes from a man in his fifties with active or convalescent COVID-19. The specimen sequenced was peripheral blood.

The CDR3 spells CASSLGTGGANEQFF. In nucleotides, the CDR3 is TGCGCCAGCAGCTTGGGGACAGGAGGGGCCAATGAGCAGTTCTTC. The V and J genes are TRBV5-1 and TRBJ2-1; D perhaps matches TRBD1 (7 bases). The CDR3 consists of 15 residues. Germline CDR1 reads SGHRS; CDR2 reads YFSETQ. V dropped 0 bases and J dropped 6 bases, with 13 bases sitting between them.